This T cell receptor beta chain emerged from a study of Tregs in tolerant kidney transplant recipients. Study observations and caveats: Few patients were studied, so findings need validation in larger groups. Biological reproducibility was not directly addressed, but technical replication error appeared minimal.

Germline CDR1 reads SGDLS; CDR2 reads YYNGEE. The CDR3 has 13 amino acids. Deletions cut 4 bases from V and 7 bases from J, with 12 bases between. Mixed chimerism was transient after nonmyeloablative marrow transplants from related graft donors. Unstimulated Tregs (CD4+CD25+CD127-) and CD4+CD25- non-Tregs were sorted from PBMCs. The count of this clone is one. The antigen remains undetermined. Clones were read by immunoSEQ multiplex PCR, and TCRdb kept only the in-frame ones, dropping some. Of 100,000 or so clones listed, roughly 93% are singletons. The receptor's source is a human patient who received a combined kidney and bone marrow transplant. Some T cells may be graft donor cells. The specimen was CD4+ T cells from blood (PBMCs), collected 12 months after the transplant. The chain couples TRBV9 to TRBJ2-1; maybe TRBD1 (6 bases). CDR3 DNA sequence: TGTGCCAGCAGCTTTCCAGGGGATAATGAGCAGTTCTTC. Encoded protein: CASSFPGDNEQFF.